Listed here is a single T cell receptor beta chain. TCRdb reanalysed the RT-PCR reads using MiXCR and keeps one entry per CDR3 protein. This table holds about 680,000 distinct CDR3 sequences, 12% to 15% found once. This CDR3 comprises 15 residues. The germline V gene encodes CDR1 DFQATT and CDR2 SNEGSKA (reference sequence). V was pared by 6 bases and J by 3 bases, with 11 bases of the junction left unmatched. The rearrangement uses TRBV20-1 and TRBJ2-3, with 8 bases aligning to TRBD1. Source material: memory CD4+ T cells from blood. This TCR was sampled from a female donor in good health, serving as a healthy control. This chain's CDR3 is CSATWRDRRTDTQYF. The CDR3 coding sequence is TGCAGTGCCACATGGCGGGACAGGAGGACAGATACGCAGTATTTT.